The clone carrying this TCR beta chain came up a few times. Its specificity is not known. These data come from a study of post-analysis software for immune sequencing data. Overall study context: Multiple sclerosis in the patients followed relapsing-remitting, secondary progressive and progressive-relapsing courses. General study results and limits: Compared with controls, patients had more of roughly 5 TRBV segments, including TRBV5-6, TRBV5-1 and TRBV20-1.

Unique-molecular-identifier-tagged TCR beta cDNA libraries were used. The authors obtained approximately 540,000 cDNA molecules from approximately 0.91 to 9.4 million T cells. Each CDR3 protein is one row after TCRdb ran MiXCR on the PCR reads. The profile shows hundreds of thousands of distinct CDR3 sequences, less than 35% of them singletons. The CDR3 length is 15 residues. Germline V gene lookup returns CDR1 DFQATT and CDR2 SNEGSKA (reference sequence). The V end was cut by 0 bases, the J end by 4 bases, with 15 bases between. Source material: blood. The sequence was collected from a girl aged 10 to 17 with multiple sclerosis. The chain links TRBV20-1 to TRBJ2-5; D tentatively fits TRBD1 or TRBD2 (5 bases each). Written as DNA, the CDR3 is TGCAGTGCTAGAGATCCCGATCCGGGGCGAGAGACCCAGTACTTC. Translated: CSARDPDPGRETQYF.